The 22 T cell receptor beta chains listed next were all sequenced from one sample in a study of T cell repertoires in cytomegalovirus infection. What these receptors recognize is not known. MiXCR, run by TCRdb on the reads, gives a single entry per CDR3 protein. The sample carries approximately 270,000 distinct CDR3 sequences, 22% recorded once. The sequences come from cultured PBMCs, collected from culture after CMV antigen stimulation. The receptors stem from a human donor in good health (CMV status not recorded). Some clones in this sample may be carry-over from other donors' samples.

The V and J genes are TRBV7-2 and TRBJ2-3, with 10 bases aligning to TRBD2. Germline values: CDR1 SGHTA, CDR2 FQGNSA. Germline trimming cut 0 bases from V and 6 bases from J; bases unmatched to any gene: 6. This CDR3 has 16 residues. The CDR3 sequence is CASSLAPSGRRDTQYF. The CDR3 bases are TGTGCCAGCAGCTTAGCCCCTAGCGGGAGAAGGGATACGCAGTATTTT.

The chain couples TRBV29-1 to TRBJ2-5; 9 bases align to TRBD2. The CDR3 loop spans 13 amino acids. Germline CDR1 SQVTM, CDR2 ANQGSEA. V lost 6 bases to trimming and J lost 7 bases; unmatched junction nucleotides: 9. CDR3 protein: CSVWTSVLGTQYF. The CDR3, as DNA: TGCAGCGTCTGGACTAGCGTACTGGGGACCCAGTACTTC. Full variable domain (rest looked up from reference TRBV29-1 and TRBJ2-5): SAVISQKPSRDICQRGTSLTIQCQVDSQVTMMFWYRQQPGQSLTLIATANQGSEATYESGFVIDKFPISRPNLTFSTLTVSNMSPEDSSIYLCSVWTSVLGTQYFGPGTRLLVL.

The chain couples TRBV29-1 to TRBJ2-3; TRBD2 might be the D (6 bases). The V and J ends lost 0 bases and 6 bases respectively, with 13 bases between them. This CDR3 has 14 amino acids. CDR1 and CDR2 (germline): SQVTM, ANQGSEA. CDR3 sequence reads: CSVEDWTKADTQYF. The DNA for the CDR3 is TGCAGCGTTGAAGATTGGACTAAGGCCGATACGCAGTATTTT.

The count of this clonotype is one. The rearrangement links TRBV20-1 to TRBJ2-3, with TRBD1 as a possible D gene (5 bases). Germline values: CDR1 DFQATT, CDR2 SNEGSKA (reference sequence). This CDR3 comprises 12 residues. V lost 3 bases and J 2 bases, leaving 6 bases between the germline ends. This CDR3 reads CSARGPTDTQYF. For the CDR3, the DNA is TGCAGTGCTAGGGGGCCCACAGATACGCAGTATTTT.

There are a few counts of this clonotype. This chain uses TRBV5-6 with TRBJ2-3, with D possibly TRBD1 on 5 matching bases. The CDR3 consists of 14 residues. CDR1 is SGHDT, CDR2 YYEEEE, per germline. V was shortened by 4 bases and J by 7 bases, with 16 bases between the two germline ends. The CDR3, as DNA: TGTGCCAGCAGCCTCGACAGTGTTCGTAATACGCAGTATTTT. Its translation is CASSLDSVRNTQYF.

This clonotype was seen a few times. The rearrangement joins TRBV7-8 to TRBJ1-4; a weak D match, TRBD1 (5 bases). V was trimmed by 5 bases and J by 8 bases, leaving 15 bases between them. Germline CDR1 is SGHVS and CDR2 is FQNEAQ. CDR3 length: 14 residues. CDR3: CASSLGRAGEKLFF. As DNA, the CDR3 is TGTGCCAGCAGCCTGGGCAGGGCGGGCGAAAAACTGTTTTTT. The entire variable domain, with the rest obtained from reference TRBV7-8 and TRBJ1-4, is as follows: GAGVSQSPRYKVAKRGQDVALRCDPISGHVSLFWYQQALGQGPEFLTYFQNEAQLDKSGLPSDRFFAERPEGSVSTLKIQRTQQEDSAVYLCASSLGRAGEKLFFGSGTQLSVL.

This chain links TRBV12-3 or TRBV12-4 with TRBJ2-3; 15 nucleotides align to TRBD2. This CDR3 region has 16 residues. V was clipped by 6 bases and J by 5 bases; unmatched bases: 6. Written as DNA, the CDR3 is TGTGCCAGCAGGCGGACTAGCGGGAGGGCCGTAGATACGCAGTATTTT. Encoded protein: CASRRTSGRAVDTQYF.

This clonotype was recorded a few times. The chain couples TRBV11-3 to TRBJ1-6; D remains ambiguous. The CDR3 runs 16 residues. Between the trimmed V and J ends, which lost 3 bases and 5 bases, there was a span of 14 bases. Germline CDR1 is SGHNT and CDR2 is YENEEA. CDR3 residues: CASSFTLRANNSPLHF. CDR3 DNA sequence: TGTGCCAGCAGCTTTACTCTGAGGGCAAATAATTCACCCCTCCACTTT. The variable domain in full, with the rest retrieved from reference TRBV11-3 and TRBJ1-6, is EAGVVQSPRYKIIEKKQPVAFWCNPISGHNTLYWYLQNLGQGPELLIRYENEEAVDDSQLPKDRFSAERLKGVDSTLKIQPAELGDSAVYLCASSFTLRANNSPLHFGNGTRLTVT.

This clonotype was counted many times. J is TRBJ1-2 and V is TRBV12-3 or TRBV12-4; TRBD1 matches at 8 bases. V was clipped by 7 bases and J by 7 bases; unmatched bases: 2. The CDR3 has 11 amino acids. The CDR3, as DNA: TGTGCCAGCAAACAGGGGGTTGGCTACACCTTC. This codes for CASKQGVGYTF.

At least ten counts were recorded for this clonotype. V gene TRBV7-2 combines with J gene TRBJ2-1; D ambiguous. The V gene's germline CDR1 is SGHTA and CDR2 FQGNSA. The CDR3 loop spans 13 amino acids. V was cut by 1 base and J by 8 bases, with 9 bases left in between. The chain's CDR3 is CASSLVGWDEQFF. As DNA, the CDR3 is TGTGCCAGCAGCTTAGTAGGGTGGGATGAGCAGTTCTTC.

The V call is TRBV10-1, the J call TRBJ2-1; 8 positions agree with TRBD2. V gave up 0 bases and J gave up 7 bases; unmatched junction bases: 5. The length of the CDR3 is 15 residues. Germline CDR1 WNHNN, CDR2 SYGVQD (reference sequence). The CDR3 nucleotides read TGCGCCAGCAGTGAGTCAACTAGCGGCCTTAATGAGCAGTTCTTC. Protein product: CASSESTSGLNEQFF.

On this clonotype: A much bigger clone sits one base away, suggesting this may be a read error. This chain links TRBV28 with TRBJ2-5; weak D call: TRBD2 (5 bases). V lost 5 bases and J 1 base, leaving 17 bases between the germline ends. The CDR3 is 16 residues long. Germline CDR1 reads MDHEN; CDR2 reads SYDVKM. The CDR3 DNA reads as TGTGCCAGCAGTCCCCGGAGAGCTAGCAGCCAAGAGACCCAGTACTTC. It codes for CASSPRRASSQETQYF.

In this sample, this clonotype turned up a few times. The V call is TRBV7-8, the J call TRBJ2-1; 11 positions match TRBD1. Germline trimming cut 4 bases from V and 7 bases from J; bases unmatched to any gene: 9. The CDR3 runs to 16 residues. Germline loops: CDR1 SGHVS, CDR2 FQNEAQ. Written as DNA, the CDR3 is TGTGCCAGCAGCTCCGCGGGGACAGGGGGACTTAATGAGCAGTTCTTC. It is translated as CASSSAGTGGLNEQFF.

This clonotype has ten or more counts. This sequence joins TRBV7-9 and TRBJ1-1, with unresolved D. Looked up from germline, CDR1 is SEHNR and CDR2 is FQNEAQ (reference sequence). Between the trimmed V and J ends, which lost 2 bases and 4 bases, there was a span of 17 bases. The CDR3 is made up of 16 amino acids. The CDR3 nucleotides are TGTGCCAGCAGCTTATGGGCTGTAGGGAGAGGCACTGAAGCTTTCTTT. Its translation: CASSLWAVGRGTEAFF.

The rearrangement joins TRBV7-3 to TRBJ1-2; tentatively, D is TRBD1 (6 bases). Germline values: CDR1 SGHTA, CDR2 FQGTGA. This CDR3 contains 17 residues. The V and J ends lost 5 bases and 0 bases respectively, with 19 bases between them. The CDR3 DNA follows: TGTGCCAGCAGCCTTGGGGAACAGGGAAAGCCTAACTATGGCTACACCTTC. Translating it yields CASSLGEQGKPNYGYTF.

This clonotype has at least ten counts. This chain links TRBV7-8 with TRBJ2-3, with D maybe TRBD1 (5 bases). Trimming shortened V by 4 bases and J by 1 base, and 9 bases separated the two germline ends. The CDR3 sequence is 14 residues long. The germline CDR1 and CDR2 sequences are SGHVS and FQNEAQ. DNA of the CDR3: TGTGCCAGCAGCTCTGGCAGGGGCACAGATACGCAGTATTTT. Its translation: CASSSGRGTDTQYF.

The gene calls are TRBV28 and TRBJ2-7; TRBD1 matches 7 bases. Looked up from germline, CDR1 is MDHEN and CDR2 is SYDVKM. J gave up 6 bases and V 5 bases, and 4 bases lay outside the gene matches. This CDR3 is 12 amino acids long. CDR3 sequence: CASSTDRAEQYF. As DNA, the CDR3 is TGTGCCAGCAGTACTGACAGGGCCGAGCAGTACTTC.

This clonotype was counted only a few times. The rearrangement uses TRBV20-1 and TRBJ2-2; D is unclear. This CDR3 comprises 13 residues. The V and J ends lost 0 bases and 5 bases respectively, with 7 bases between them. Germline CDR1 reads DFQATT; CDR2 reads SNEGSKA (reference sequence). The chain's CDR3 is CSARDRWTGELFF. The DNA of the CDR3 is TGCAGTGCTAGAGATAGGTGGACCGGGGAGCTGTTTTTT.

The J gene is TRBJ1-6, the V gene TRBV3-1, with D possibly matching TRBD1 (6 bases). Trimming removed 1 base at V and 10 bases at J, with 11 bases between. The CDR3 runs 14 residues. CDR1 is LGHDT, CDR2 YNNKEL, per germline (reference sequence). Here the CDR3 reads CASSQGQGKSPLHF. DNA of the CDR3: TGTGCCAGCAGCCAAGGCCAGGGGAAGTCACCCCTCCACTTT.

Only a few counts were recorded for this clonotype. The chain is built from TRBV28 and TRBJ2-7; 7 bases align to TRBD1. This CDR3 has 12 residues. Trimming took 6 bases from V and 6 from J; bases not matched to a gene: 5. Germline V gene lookup returns CDR1 MDHEN and CDR2 SYDVKM. CDR3 in DNA: TGTGCCAGCAGCGGGACAGTCGGCGAGCAGTACGTC. Its translation is CASSGTVGEQYV.

The genes are TRBV7-9 and TRBJ2-1, with TRBD2 identical over 10 bases. This CDR3 has 16 amino acids. Germline V gene data show CDR1 as SEHNR and CDR2 as FQNEAQ (reference sequence). Losses at the gene ends were 5 bases for V and 0 bases for J; bases not matched to a gene: 4. Written as DNA, the CDR3 is TGTGCCAGCAGCAAAGCGGGAGGGCCCTCCTACAATGAGCAGTTCTTC. It yields the protein CASSKAGGPSYNEQFF.

This clonotype was seen a handful of times. The chain joins TRBV5-1 to TRBJ2-3; D perhaps matches TRBD2 (7 bases). Between the trimmed V and J ends, which lost 0 bases and 3 bases, there was a span of 11 bases. The germline V gene has CDR1 SGHRS and CDR2 YFSETQ. The CDR3 runs 15 residues. Here the CDR3 DNA reads TGCGCCAGCAGCTTGGAACGGGGGGCAACAGATACGCAGTATTTT. Translation gives CASSLERGATDTQYF.